The clone carrying this TCR beta chain was recorded a few times. TCRdb reprocessed the 5' RACE reads via MiXCR and lists one record per CDR3 protein. The sample has roughly 540,000 distinct CDR3 sequences; around 20% are singletons. This specimen comes from a study of identical twins. There are 17 residues in the CDR3. Losses at the gene ends were 1 base for V and 3 bases for J; bases not matched to a gene: 10. Germline V gives CDR1 MNHNS, CDR2 SASEGT. These records were also assigned to another study, of T cells expressing NK-cell markers. That report notes: The authors derived TCR beta repertoires from sorted CD3+CD56+NKG2C+, CD3+CD56+NKG2C- and CD3+CD56-NKG2C+ T cells. Restriction of sorting to alpha-beta TCR T cells was accomplished in several experiments using an anti-gamma-delta TCR antibody. A range of 1.0-7.0% of CD8+ T cells consisted of dominant NKG2C+ clonotypes in 6 or 7 donors.

V usage is TRBV6-1 and J usage is TRBJ2-7; 9 bases line up with TRBD1. The sample comprised CD4+ T cells sorted from blood. This TCR was recovered from a woman aged 18 to 35 in good health. The CDR3 spells CASSEELPGQGIYEQYF. CDR3 sequence (DNA): TGTGCCAGCAGTGAAGAGCTACCGGGACAGGGAATCTACGAGCAGTACTTC.